This TCR beta chain was identified during a study of radiation and T cells in renal cell carcinoma. This clone came up once. Between the trimmed V and J ends, which lost 5 bases and 1 base, there was a span of 11 bases. The CDR3 consists of 14 residues. Germline-derived CDR1 and CDR2 are SGHTA and FQGTGA. Sequenced by immunoSEQ multiplex PCR; TCRdb stores in-frame clones only, minus some. The sample shows 150,000 or so clones, about nine tenths of them seen only once. The sample's time point: blood 2 weeks post-SBRT. The treatment is: 15 Gy SBRT to primary tumor, nephrectomy 4 weeks later. The receptor was isolated from a woman in her forties or fifties with renal cell carcinoma. Sequencing used blood, obtained from a patient whose treatment included radiotherapy and nephrectomy. The chain employs TRBV7-3 and TRBJ2-5; the D gene is possibly TRBD2 (6 bases). The CDR3 loop reads CASSPSGGQETQYF. The CDR3 region has the DNA TGTGCCAGCAGCCCATCCGGGGGCCAAGAGACCCAGTACTTC.